This is a list of T cell receptor beta chains from one sample in a study of shared clonotypes between healthy human individuals. TCRdb's copy holds only in-frame clones and misses some; the assay was immunoSEQ multiplex PCR. The sample lists around 2.3 million clones, about 94% seen once, with 0.13% in the top ten. The specimen sequenced was naive CD4+ T cells sorted from blood. The receptors originated from a man aged 18 to 30 in good health. The conserved cysteine and the conserved F or W are not part of the CDR3 here.

j_gene | v_gene | len | CDR3aa
TRBJ2-4 | TRBV7-2 | 12 | ASSLAWLKNIQY
TRBJ2-7 | TRBV10-3 | 14 | AISESAGVADHEQY
TRBJ2-5 | TRBV5-1 | 13 | ASSEGSGGQETQY
TRBJ2-2 | TRBV15 | 13 | ATSRDPGNTGELF
TRBJ1-5 | TRBV6-5 | 12 | ASSYSWGEGPQH
TRBJ2-1 | TRBV7-2 | 13 | ASSLDLRMGNEQF
TRBJ2-1 | TRBV5-1 | 14 | ASSPPASGARGEQF
TRBJ2-3 | TRBV6-1 | 17 | ASSEYGAGALPSTDTQY
TRBJ2-7 | TRBV5-1 | 16 | ASPPLEDRGRLGGEQY
TRBJ2-5 | TRBV9 | 13 | ASSVDSAATETQY
TRBJ1-6 | TRBV30 | 11 | AWSRDPNSPLH
TRBJ2-7 | TRBV6-6 | 12 | ASSYRGSPYEQY
TRBJ2-7 | TRBV6-5 | 12 | ASSDPGHQYEQY
TRBJ2-2 | TRBV6-1 | 13 | ASSVRGEVTGELF
TRBJ2-3 | TRBV18 | 12 | ASSPKTGTDTQY
TRBJ2-7 | TRBV4-3 | 14 | ASSQDRLGFSYEQY
TRBJ2-3 | TRBV20-1 | 9 | SASGIPMQY
TRBJ1-6 | TRBV28 | 10 | ASGTGSSPLH
TRBJ2-7 | TRBV5-1 | 12 | ASSLGQGEYEQY
TRBJ2-5 | TRBV5-1 | 13 | ASSLGRPRQETQY
TRBJ1-4 | TRBV30 | 12 | AWSPGTSDEKLF
TRBJ2-2 | TRBV30 | 13 | AWSVSVGGTGELF
TRBJ2-7 | TRBV5-1 | 15 | ASSLAGGQGAMNEQY
TRBJ2-2 | TRBV10-3 | 12 | AVGGRGSSGELF
TRBJ1-6 | TRBV9 | 11 | ASSVVTNSPLH
TRBJ2-1 | TRBV11-3 | 13 | ASSFSGRSGNEQF
TRBJ2-1 | TRBV6-5 | 14 | ASSYSYGSSYNEQF
TRBJ2-7 | TRBV28 | 12 | ATSVVGSSYEQY
TRBJ2-2 | TRBV10-3 | 13 | AIRGTGGDTGELF
TRBJ2-7 | TRBV6-1 | 12 | ASSEFPAPYEQY
TRBJ2-5 | TRBV5-1 | 10 | ASSGLQETQY
TRBJ1-1 | TRBV18 | 11 | ASSLGVQTEAF
TRBJ2-7 | TRBV21-1 | 15 | ASSKGAGQGAYYEQY
TRBJ1-2 | TRBV11-3 | 11 | ASSRWAWNGYT
TRBJ2-1 | TRBV7-2 | 13 | ASSLGGVAYNEQF
TRBJ1-5 | TRBV10-2 | 11 | ASSPGTANDQH
TRBJ2-1 | TRBV28 | 14 | ASSLWRGLSYNEQF
TRBJ1-2 | TRBV6-1 | 14 | ASSEEAGWGVGGYT
TRBJ1-1 | TRBV2 | 9 | ASSRDLRAF
TRBJ1-5 | TRBV15 | 15 | ATSPRKGGEFYQPQH
TRBJ2-5 | TRBV7-2 | 14 | ASSSDGRGYQETQY
TRBJ1-4 | TRBV6-6 | 13 | ASRIPGQGGEKLF
TRBJ1-2 | TRBV19 | 13 | ASSTFGQGVFGYT
TRBJ1-3 | TRBV19 | 11 | ASTRGQGNTIY
TRBJ1-4 | TRBV10-3 | 11 | AIAEGREEKLF
TRBJ1-1 | TRBV5-1 | 14 | ASSLVPGEMNTEAF
TRBJ1-5 | TRBV6-6 | 12 | ASTPGGINQPQH
TRBJ2-3 | TRBV5-1 | 12 | ASSLKQTTDTQY
TRBJ2-5 | TRBV18 | 12 | ASSPRINQETQY
TRBJ1-3 | TRBV7-8 | 14 | ASSLVGGTTGNTIY
TRBJ2-7 | TRBV25-1 | 13 | ASRPNSGRGYEQY
TRBJ1-4 | TRBV6-1 | 11 | ASSDRGNEKLF
TRBJ2-3 | TRBV4-1 | 19 | ASSQDTLTGGRPPTTDTQY
TRBJ1-4 | TRBV9 | 13 | ASSVEQGPNEKLF
TRBJ2-1 | TRBV12-5 | 11 | ASGARERNEQF
TRBJ2-1 | TRBV30 | 13 | AWNIGRGSYNEQF
TRBJ1-2 | TRBV6-1 | 15 | ASSEEVRLGPNYGYT
TRBJ2-1 | TRBV30 | 10 | AWSGTGTQQF
TRBJ1-4 | TRBV6-1 | 12 | ASTLDRGREKLF
TRBJ1-6 | TRBV6-5 | 12 | ASMAAQTYSPLH